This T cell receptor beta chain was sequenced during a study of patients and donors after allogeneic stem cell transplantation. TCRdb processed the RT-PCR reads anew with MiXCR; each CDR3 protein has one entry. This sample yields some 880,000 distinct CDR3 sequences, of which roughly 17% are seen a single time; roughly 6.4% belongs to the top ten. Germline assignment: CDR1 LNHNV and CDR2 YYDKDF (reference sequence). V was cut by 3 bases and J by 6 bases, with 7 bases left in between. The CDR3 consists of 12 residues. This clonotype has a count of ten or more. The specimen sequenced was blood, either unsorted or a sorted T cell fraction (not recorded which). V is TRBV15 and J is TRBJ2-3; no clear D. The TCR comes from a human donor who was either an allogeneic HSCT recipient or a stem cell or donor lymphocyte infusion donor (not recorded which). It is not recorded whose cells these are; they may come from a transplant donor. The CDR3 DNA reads TGTGCCACCAGCAGTACGGTCGATACGCAGTATTTT. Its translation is CATSSTVDTQYF.